These 6 T cell receptor beta chains were all obtained from the same sample, sequenced in a study of OX40 agonist ivuxolimab in advanced cancers. Sequencing was performed with immunoSEQ multiplex PCR; in TCRdb, only in-frame clones are kept and a portion is missing. The sample includes about 50,000 clones, 79% seen only once; the top ten take approximately 2.1%. This material consisted of CD4+ or CD8+ T cells sorted from blood, taken in a trial of the OX40 agonist ivuxolimab. The receptors shown here come from an adult with an advanced solid tumor such as melanoma, head and neck, liver or kidney cancer.

This clone has just one count. The V and J genes are TRBV28 and TRBJ1-5; no firm D call. The germline V gene encodes CDR1 MDHEN and CDR2 SYDVKM. The ends were cut back, 2 bases at V and 0 bases at J, with 8 bases in the middle. This CDR3 region has 15 residues. CDR3 DNA: TGTGCCAGCAGTTTAGCAGATAATAGCAATCAGCCCCAGCATTTT. Residues: CASSLADNSNQPQHF.

The V and J genes are TRBV18 and TRBJ2-5; no clear D. The CDR3 loop spans 13 amino acids. Trimming pared 2 bases from V and 5 bases from J, leaving 9 bases between. Germline V gene data show CDR1 as KGHSH and CDR2 as LQKENI. CDR3 protein: CASSPGSKETQYF. The CDR3 coding sequence is TGTGCCAGCTCACCAGGCAGCAAGGAGACCCAGTACTTC.

The chain has TRBV30 and TRBJ1-3, with D hard to call. This CDR3 has 16 amino acids. Germline V gives CDR1 GTSNPN, CDR2 SVGIG (reference sequence). Between the trimmed V and J ends, which lost 0 bases and 0 bases, there was a span of 12 bases. The CDR3 coding sequence is TGTGCCTGGAGTGTACCCACGGGGAGCTCTGGAAACACCATATATTTT. Translated, it gives CAWSVPTGSSGNTIYF.

The chain uses TRBV5-1 and TRBJ1-3; D remains ambiguous. V was trimmed by 5 bases and J by 0 bases, leaving 12 bases between them. Germline-derived CDR1 and CDR2 are SGHRS and YFSETQ. This CDR3 is 15 amino acids long. The CDR3 nucleotides are TGCGCCAGCAGAGGATCGGCCCGCTCTGGAAACACCATATATTTT. Translating it yields CASRGSARSGNTIYF.

The V gene is TRBV19, the J gene TRBJ1-4; the D gene is possibly TRBD1 (6 bases). In germline, CDR1 is LNHDA, CDR2 SQIVND (reference sequence). This CDR3 has 15 amino acids. With 4 bases removed from V and 7 bases from J, the gap between germline ends came to 16 bases. CDR3 nucleotides: TGTGCCAGTAGTACCCGACAGGCCCGGGGTGAAAAACTGTTTTTT. It translates to CASSTRQARGEKLFF.

In its sample, this clone was seen once. The rearrangement uses TRBV10-3 and TRBJ2-6; D is perhaps TRBD1 or TRBD2 (5 bases each). This CDR3 spans 19 amino acids. Per the germline V gene, CDR1 is ENHRY and CDR2 is SYGVKD. V lost 3 bases, J lost 0 bases, and 18 bases lay in between. CDR3 bases: TGTGCCATCAGTGACGCCCTTAGGGACCTTGGCTCTGGGGCCAACGTCCTGACTTTC. It specifies CAISDALRDLGSGANVLTF.